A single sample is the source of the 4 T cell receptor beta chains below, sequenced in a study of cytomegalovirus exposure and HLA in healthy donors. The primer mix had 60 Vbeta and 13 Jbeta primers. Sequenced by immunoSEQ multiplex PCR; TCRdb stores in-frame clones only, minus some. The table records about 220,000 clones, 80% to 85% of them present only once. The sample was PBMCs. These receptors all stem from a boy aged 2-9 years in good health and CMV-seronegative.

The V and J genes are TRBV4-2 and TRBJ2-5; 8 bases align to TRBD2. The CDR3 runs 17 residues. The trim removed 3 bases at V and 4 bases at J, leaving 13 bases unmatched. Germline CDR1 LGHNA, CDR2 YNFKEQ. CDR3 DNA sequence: TGTGCCAGCAGCCACGACCCGGGGGGGACACGGGGAGAGACCCAGTACTTC. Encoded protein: CASSHDPGGTRGETQYF.

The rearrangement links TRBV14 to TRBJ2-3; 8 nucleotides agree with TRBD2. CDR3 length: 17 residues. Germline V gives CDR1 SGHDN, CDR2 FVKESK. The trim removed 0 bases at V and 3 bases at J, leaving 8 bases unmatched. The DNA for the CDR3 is TGTGCCAGCAGCCAAGATCCCCCGGGGGGGACGACAGATACGCAGTATTTT. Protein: CASSQDPPGGTTDTQYF.

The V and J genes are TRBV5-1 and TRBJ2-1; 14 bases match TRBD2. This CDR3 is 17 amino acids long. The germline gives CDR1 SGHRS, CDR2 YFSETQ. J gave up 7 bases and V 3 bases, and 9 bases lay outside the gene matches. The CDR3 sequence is CASSSQRLAGGPNEQFF. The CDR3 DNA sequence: TGCGCCAGCAGCTCGCAAAGACTAGCGGGAGGGCCAAATGAGCAGTTCTTC.

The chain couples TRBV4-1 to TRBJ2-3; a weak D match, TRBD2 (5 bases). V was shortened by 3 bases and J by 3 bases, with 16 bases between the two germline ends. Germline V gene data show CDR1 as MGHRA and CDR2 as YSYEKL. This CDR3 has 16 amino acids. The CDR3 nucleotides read TGCGCCAGCAGCCACGGACGGACTCGGGGTACAGATACGCAGTATTTT. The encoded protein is CASSHGRTRGTDTQYF.